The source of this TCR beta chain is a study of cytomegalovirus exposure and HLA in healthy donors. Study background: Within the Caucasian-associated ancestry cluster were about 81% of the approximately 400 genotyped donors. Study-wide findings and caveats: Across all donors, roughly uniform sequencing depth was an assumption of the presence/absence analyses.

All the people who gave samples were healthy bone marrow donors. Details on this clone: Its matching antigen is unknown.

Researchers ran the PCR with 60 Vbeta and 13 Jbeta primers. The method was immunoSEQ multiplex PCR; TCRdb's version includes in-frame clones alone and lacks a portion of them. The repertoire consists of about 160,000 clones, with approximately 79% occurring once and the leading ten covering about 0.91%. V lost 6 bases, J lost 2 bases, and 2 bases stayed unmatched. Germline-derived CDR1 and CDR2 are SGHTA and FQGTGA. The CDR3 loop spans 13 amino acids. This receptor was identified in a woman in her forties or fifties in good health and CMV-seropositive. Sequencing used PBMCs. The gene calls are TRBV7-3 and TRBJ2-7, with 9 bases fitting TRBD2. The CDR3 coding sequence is TGTGCCAGCAGGGTAGCGGGGGCCTACGAGCAGTACTTC. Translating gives CASRVAGAYEQYF.